A selection of T cell receptor beta chains follows, all from one sample in a study of blood T cells in healthy people across ages. Each CDR3 protein gets one entry after TCRdb re-called the 5' RACE reads with MiXCR. The sample includes around 1,700,000 distinct CDR3 sequences, 28% seen only once; the top ten take roughly 8%. Sequenced material: blood. These receptors all come from a woman aged 25 to 39 in good health. The conserved cysteine and the conserved F or W are not part of the CDR3 here. D genes are given only for firm matches.

D: TRBD2
V: TRBV6-1
J: TRBJ2-1
CDR3: ASTSGGSYNEQF

D: TRBD2
V: TRBV5-1
J: TRBJ2-5
CDR3: ASSFKRGRSEETQY

D: NA
V: TRBV6-5
J: TRBJ2-2
CDR3: ASSYARQSTGELF

D: NA
V: TRBV20-1
J: TRBJ2-1
CDR3: SARLNSYNEQF

D: NA
V: TRBV7-2
J: TRBJ1-1
CDR3: ASSLGLGTF

D: TRBD2
V: TRBV11-3
J: TRBJ2-3
CDR3: ASSLRSGSVTDTQY

D: TRBD2
V: TRBV4-3
J: TRBJ2-1
CDR3: ASSQDSGSDEQF

D: NA
V: TRBV12-5
J: TRBJ1-4
CDR3: ASGSDVGLARLF

D: TRBD2
V: TRBV7-2
J: TRBJ2-7
CDR3: ASSSLAGGPLSEQY

D: TRBD2
V: TRBV14
J: TRBJ2-1
CDR3: ASSQPGGPPYNEQF

D: TRBD1
V: TRBV24-1
J: TRBJ1-1
CDR3: ATSDWTGAEAF

D: TRBD2
V: TRBV5-1
J: TRBJ2-1
CDR3: ASSLPAGHNEQF

D: TRBD1
V: TRBV3-1
J: TRBJ2-1
CDR3: ASSQAWGQGYYNEQF

D: TRBD2
V: TRBV5-1
J: TRBJ2-3
CDR3: ASSPLPGTSGGRTDTQY

D: NA
V: TRBV4-3
J: TRBJ1-1
CDR3: ASSQNRPMNTEAF

D: TRBD1
V: TRBV6-5
J: TRBJ1-5
CDR3: ASSPDREEHQPQH

D: TRBD1
V: TRBV2
J: TRBJ2-4
CDR3: ASSRPGTGRHNEQY

D: NA
V: TRBV24-1
J: TRBJ2-1
CDR3: ATSEFGSEQF

D: TRBD1
V: TRBV6-1
J: TRBJ1-2
CDR3: ASSDQGTGALYGYT

D: TRBD2
V: TRBV6-6
J: TRBJ2-3
CDR3: ASRYSGSGGPDTQY

D: NA
V: TRBV7-9
J: TRBJ2-7
CDR3: ASSWASDEQY

D: NA
V: TRBV14
J: TRBJ2-7
CDR3: ASSQDRVARIYEQY